This T cell receptor (beta chain) was captured in a study of blood T cells in healthy people across ages. Study-wide results and caveats: With age, beta diversity per million T cells declined roughly linearly, significantly by about 40. The study regarded diversity estimates from one million T cells as underestimates. Relative to aged donors, long-lived donors carried more naive CD4+ cells and displayed higher diversity.

PCR was performed a second time for roughly 7 to 11 cycles using a sample-barcoded 5' primer and a J-beta primer mix. Each CDR3 protein is one row after TCRdb ran MiXCR on the 5' RACE reads. The repertoire has roughly 1,800,000 distinct CDR3 sequences, 49% of them found once; the top ten carry less than 2.5%. On this clonotype: Its target is unknown.

The CDR3 runs to 16 residues. Trimming shortened V by 0 bases and J by 8 bases, and 19 bases separated the two germline ends. CDR1 is LGHNA, CDR2 YSLEER, per germline. The receptor was isolated from a woman aged 35 to 49 in good health. This chain uses TRBV4-3 with TRBJ1-2, with D possibly TRBD1 on 6 matching bases. Source material: blood. The CDR3: CASSQDARHRGGGYTF. The CDR3 nucleotides read TGCGCCAGCAGCCAAGATGCGCGACACCGTGGGGGCGGCTACACCTTC.